The T cell receptor (beta chain) under discussion was sequenced for a study of T cell clones after liver transplantation. About the research overall: Post-transplant blood was tracked for graft-donor-reactive T cell clones identified in a pre-transplant mixed lymphocyte reaction.

Produced via immunoSEQ multiplex PCR; TCRdb's table is partial and in-frame only. The table includes tens of thousands of clones, 84% detected once. V lost 6 bases and J lost 3, with 6 bases in between. This CDR3 has 12 residues. The germline gives CDR1 MDHEN, CDR2 SYDVKM. The sequencing used CD4+ T cells from blood, collected less than 50 months after liver transplant. The clonotype comes from a human patient who received a liver transplant. Part of the T cells may come from the graft donor. The chain combines TRBV28 with TRBJ1-5; D unclear. Here the CDR3 DNA reads TGTGCCAGCAGGGCCCCCAATCAGCCCCAGCATTTT. This codes for CASRAPNQPQHF. Complete variable domain (other parts from reference TRBV28 and TRBJ1-5): DVKVTQSSRYLVKRTGEKVFLECVQDMDHENMFWYRQDPGLGLRLIYFSYDVKMKEKGDIPEGYSVSREKKERFSLILESASTNQTSMYLCASRAPNQPQHFGDGTRLSIL.